This T cell receptor (beta chain) was documented in a study of blood T cells in healthy people across ages. The CDR3 is 14 residues long. V was clipped by 4 bases and J by 1 base; unmatched bases: 2. Germline assignment: CDR1 SGHDT and CDR2 YYEEEE. Findings and limits, study-wide: Naive T cell percentage and TCR beta diversity correlated strongly.

Primers used in a second PCR of roughly 6 to 11 cycles were a sample-barcoded 5' primer and a J-beta primer mix. TCRdb analysed the 5' RACE reads with MiXCR anew, one entry per CDR3 protein. Here the sample spans 850,000 to 1,300,000 distinct CDR3 sequences, 35% to 50% being singletons. With respect to this clonotype: As yet, its antigen is unknown.

The rearrangement joins TRBV5-6 to TRBJ1-3; TRBD1 aligns across 7 bases. The sequence was collected from a woman aged 55-70 years in good health. Sample: blood. The CDR3, as DNA: TGTGCCAGCAGCCCGGACAGGTCTGGAAACACCATATATTTT. Encoded protein: CASSPDRSGNTIYF. Full variable domain (remainder filled in from reference TRBV5-6 and TRBJ1-3): DAGVTQSPTHLIKTRGQQVTLRCSPKSGHDTVSWYQQALGQGPQFIFQYYEEEERQRGNFPDRFSGHQFPNYSSELNVNALLLGDSALYLCASSPDRSGNTIYFGEGSWLTVV.